The present TCR beta chain was sequenced within a study of CD8 T cells in ankylosing spondylitis. Study observations and caveats: Reports say disease-linked clones showed up significantly more in matched ankylosing spondylitis synovial fluid. A motif of several highly homologous TCR beta variants was seen as apparently characteristic of ankylosing spondylitis blood.

With molecular barcodes, quantitative 5'-RACE was used to make the TCR beta libraries. A single record per CDR3 protein comes from TCRdb applying MiXCR to the 5' RACE reads. The table lists some 800,000 distinct CDR3 sequences, 10% to 15% of them singletons, with approximately 0.5% in the top ten. Regarding this clonotype: Its antigen is undetermined.

The sequenced sample was blood, either unsorted or a sorted T cell fraction (not recorded which). This sequence was found in a male donor with ankylosing spondylitis.

Here the CDR3 reads CASSDSTGVEYF. The CDR3, as DNA: TGTGCCAGCAGTGATTCGACAGGAGTGGAGTACTTC. The chain combines TRBV25-1 with TRBJ2-7; possible D gene TRBD1, 6 bases. CDR3 size: 12 residues. V was cut by 3 bases and J by 11 bases, with 14 bases left in between. Germline assignment: CDR1 MGHDK and CDR2 SYGVNS.